This entry is about one TCR beta chain. The antigen is undetermined. This CDR3 comprises 15 residues. V shed 6 bases, J shed 7 bases, and the junction held 15 bases outside the gene matches. Germline CDR1 MNHEY, CDR2 SVGAGI. These data come from a study of T cell responses to AZD1222 COVID-19 vaccine. The table came from immunoSEQ multiplex PCR; TCRdb's copy has only in-frame clones and leaves some out. The sample gives approximately 190,000 clones, around 93% of which show up once; roughly 9.2% is in the top ten. Overall study results and limits: Reportedly, nearly half of unique spike TCRs recognized epitopes outside B.1.351/B.1.1.7 mutations. Spike-specific TCR depth and breadth grew after two AZD1222 doses. Vaccine-related CD4 TCRs covered spike, predominating at 160-218 and 743-854.

The chain combines TRBV6-5 with TRBJ2-7; 7 positions agree with TRBD1. The sequencing used peripheral blood, collected on day 0 of AZD1222 vaccination. This receptor was identified in an adult in good health. The CDR3 coding sequence is TGTGCCAGCAGCTTCGATGAGGGGGCGATGCGGGAGCAGTACTTC. Its protein product is CASSFDEGAMREQYF.